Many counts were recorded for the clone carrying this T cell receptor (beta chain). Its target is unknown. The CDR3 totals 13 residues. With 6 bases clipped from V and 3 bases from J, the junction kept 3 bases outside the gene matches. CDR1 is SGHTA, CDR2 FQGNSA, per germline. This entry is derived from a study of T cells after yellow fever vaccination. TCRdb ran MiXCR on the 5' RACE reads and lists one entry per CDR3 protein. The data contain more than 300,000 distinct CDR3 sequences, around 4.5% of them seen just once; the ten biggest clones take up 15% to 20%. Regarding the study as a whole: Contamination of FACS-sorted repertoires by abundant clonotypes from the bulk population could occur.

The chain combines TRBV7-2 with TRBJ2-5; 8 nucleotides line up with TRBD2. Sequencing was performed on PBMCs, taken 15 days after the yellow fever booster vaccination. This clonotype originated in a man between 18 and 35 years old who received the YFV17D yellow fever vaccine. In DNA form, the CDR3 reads TGTGCCAGCAGGACTAGCGTTGAAGAGACCCAGTACTTC. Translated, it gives CASRTSVEETQYF.